This is a list of T cell receptor beta chains from one sample in a study of T cells in Graves' hyperthyroidism and ophthalmopathy. TCRdb independently ran MiXCR on the multiplex PCR reads; one entry per CDR3 protein. Found here are some 550,000 distinct CDR3 sequences, around 16% of them singletons; the top ten hold roughly 3.3%. The sample comprised blood. The receptor set was obtained from a woman in her thirties or forties with Graves' ophthalmopathy. Both conserved end residues are part of each CDR3. A D gene is named only where the DNA matches it firmly. Some rows mark clone size as missing; the rest say once, few, many or name a class of expanded clone.

>.|.|TRBV5-1|TRBJ1-1|14
CASSQTQGLAEAFF
TGCGCCAGCAGTCAAACTCAGGGTTTGGCTGAAGCTTTCTTT
>few|.|TRBV11-3|TRBJ2-3|14
CASSLSPQTDTQYF
TGTGCCAGCAGCTTAAGTCCCCAAACAGATACGCAGTATTTT
>many|.|TRBV30|TRBJ2-7|15
CAWSVDPGRNYEQYF
TGTGCCTGGAGTGTAGACCCGGGACGGAATTACGAGCAGTACTTC
>many|TRBD1|TRBV5-1|TRBJ2-2|14
CASSIAQGAGELFF
TGCGCCAGCAGCATCGCACAGGGGGCCGGGGAGCTGTTTTTT
>many|TRBD2|TRBV2|TRBJ2-7|21
CASSAGEPGTSAFRSSYEQYF
TGTGCCAGCAGTGCAGGTGAACCCGGGACTAGCGCCTTTAGGAGCTCCTACGAGCAGTACTTC
>.|TRBD2|TRBV9|TRBJ2-1|14
CASSGLAGVYEQFF
TGTGCCAGCAGTGGACTAGCGGGAGTCTATGAGCAGTTCTTC
>.|.|TRBV15|TRBJ1-1|15
CATSRDRVQNTEAFF
TGTGCCACCAGCAGAGACAGGGTGCAGAACACTGAAGCTTTCTTT
>once|TRBD1|TRBV9|TRBJ2-2|14
CASSVTGFTGELFF
TGTGCCAGCAGCGTGACAGGGTTCACCGGGGAGCTGTTTTTT
>few|.|TRBV29-1|TRBJ2-1|14
CSVESGTDYNEQFF
TGCAGCGTTGAATCCGGGACCGACTACAATGAGCAGTTCTTC
>.|TRBD2|TRBV20-1|TRBJ2-6|18
CSARGGLAGSSGANVLTF
TGCAGTGCTAGAGGGGGACTAGCGGGGAGCTCTGGGGCCAACGTCCTGACTTTC
>once|.|TRBV28|TRBJ1-1|15
CASSLSSGRNTEAFF
TGTGCCAGCAGTTTATCCTCGGGACGGAACACTGAAGCTTTCTTT
>few|TRBD2|TRBV12-3/TRBV12-4|TRBJ2-5|13
CASSLGEAGAQYF
TGTGCCAGCAGTTTAGGGGAGGCGGGGGCCCAGTACTTC
>many|.|TRBV12-3/TRBV12-4|TRBJ2-1|13
CASSTALFYEQFF
TGTGCCAGCAGTACCGCCCTATTTTATGAGCAGTTCTTC
>few|.|TRBV4-1|TRBJ2-7|13
CASSHRVGYEQYF
TGCGCCAGCAGCCACAGAGTGGGCTACGAGCAGTACTTC
>.|TRBD2|TRBV7-9|TRBJ2-1|16
CASSQGLAGGVEEQFF
TGTGCCAGCAGCCAGGGACTAGCGGGGGGGGTTGAGGAGCAGTTCTTC
>many|.|TRBV27|TRBJ2-7|15
CASSLGPALTYEQYF
TGTGCCAGCAGTTTAGGTCCTGCGTTGACCTACGAGCAGTACTTC
>many|TRBD2|TRBV7-6|TRBJ2-4|14
CASSLTGGWDIQYF
TGTGCCAGCAGCTTAACGGGGGGGTGGGACATTCAGTACTTC
>.|.|TRBV7-9|TRBJ2-5|16
CASSRQGRVYQETQYF
TGTGCCAGCAGCCGCCAGGGAAGGGTTTACCAAGAGACCCAGTACTTC
>many|.|TRBV20-1|TRBJ1-1|15
CSAQAGAHANTEAFF
TGCAGTGCGCAAGCGGGGGCCCACGCGAACACTGAAGCTTTCTTT
>.|TRBD2|TRBV6-2/TRBV6-3|TRBJ2-7|16
CASSGHSGGGANEQYF
TGTGCCAGCAGTGGACATAGCGGGGGGGGAGCGAACGAGCAGTACTTC
>many|TRBD1|TRBV2|TRBJ1-1|14
CASRFTGVGTEAFF
TGTGCCAGCAGATTCACAGGGGTAGGGACTGAAGCTTTCTTT
>.|TRBD1|TRBV6-1|TRBJ1-4|17
CASSSHKTGTDNEKLFF
TGTGCCAGCAGTTCGCACAAAACCGGGACAGATAATGAAAAACTGTTTTTT
>many|.|TRBV2|TRBJ2-7|12
CASNEQGYEQYF
TGTGCCAGCAACGAGCAGGGGTACGAGCAGTACTTC
>.|.|TRBV25-1|TRBJ2-2|18
CASSAQTRDSWSTGELFF
TGTGCCAGCAGTGCACAGACACGGGATTCCTGGAGCACCGGGGAGCTGTTTTTT
>few|TRBD2|TRBV29-1|TRBJ2-3|13
CSVDSGRTDTQYF
TGCAGCGTTGATAGCGGGCGCACAGATACGCAGTATTTT
>many|TRBD1|TRBV18|TRBJ2-1|15
CASSPGTGDYNEQFF
TGTGCCAGCTCACCAGGGACAGGGGACTACAATGAGCAGTTCTTC
>.|.|TRBV6-1|TRBJ2-7|15
CASSADRGLVSEQYF
TGTGCCAGCAGTGCGGACAGGGGACTAGTCAGCGAGCAGTACTTC
>.|TRBD1|TRBV6-4|TRBJ2-3|16
CASSGGTGDDTDTQYF
TGTGCCAGCAGTGGGGGGACAGGGGACGACACAGATACGCAGTATTTT
>many|TRBD1|TRBV10-2|TRBJ1-2|16
CASSELRGRPNYGYTF
TGCGCCAGCAGTGAGTTGAGGGGGCGCCCTAACTATGGCTACACCTTC
>.|TRBD1|TRBV2|TRBJ1-5|17
CASSERDRFYSNQPQHF
TGTGCCAGCAGTGAACGGGACAGATTTTATAGCAATCAGCCCCAGCATTTT
>.|.|TRBV6-5|TRBJ2-1|13
CASNYVPSWEQFF
TGTGCCAGCAATTACGTGCCGTCTTGGGAGCAGTTCTTC
>.|TRBD2|TRBV6-2/TRBV6-3|TRBJ2-7|15
CASSSRLAGGIKQYF
TGTGCCAGCAGTTCTAGACTAGCGGGAGGAATCAAGCAGTACTTC
>.|.|TRBV20-1|TRBJ2-5|16
CSASRGWGVPQETQYF
TGCAGTGCTAGTCGGGGGTGGGGTGTCCCCCAAGAGACCCAGTACTTC
>many|.|TRBV2|TRBJ2-2|16
CASSKRAPPITGELFF
TGTGCCAGCAGTAAGCGGGCCCCGCCTATCACCGGGGAGCTGTTTTTT
>few|TRBD1|TRBV27|TRBJ1-1|15
CASTARTGRGTEAFF
TGTGCCAGCACCGCTCGGACAGGGAGAGGCACTGAAGCTTTCTTT
>few|TRBD1|TRBV2|TRBJ2-7|15
CASNRQGGRTYEQYF
TGTGCCAGCAACCGACAGGGCGGAAGGACCTACGAGCAGTACTTC